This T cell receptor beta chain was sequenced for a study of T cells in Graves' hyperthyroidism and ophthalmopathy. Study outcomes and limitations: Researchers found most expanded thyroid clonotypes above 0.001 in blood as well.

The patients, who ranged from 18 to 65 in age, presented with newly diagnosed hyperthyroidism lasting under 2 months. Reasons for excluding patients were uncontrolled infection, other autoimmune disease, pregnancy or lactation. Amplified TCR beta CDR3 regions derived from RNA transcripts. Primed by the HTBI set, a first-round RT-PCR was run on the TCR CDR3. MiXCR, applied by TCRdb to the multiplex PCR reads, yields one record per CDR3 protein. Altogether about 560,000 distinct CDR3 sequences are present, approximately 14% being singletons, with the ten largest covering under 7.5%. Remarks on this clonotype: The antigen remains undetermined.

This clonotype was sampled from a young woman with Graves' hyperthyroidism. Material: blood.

CDR3 amino acids: CASSLKGRGLAGGTGELFF. In DNA, the CDR3 is TGTGCCAGCAGCTTAAAAGGGCGCGGACTAGCGGGAGGAACCGGGGAGCTGTTTTTT. This chain uses TRBV7-3 with TRBJ2-2; 14 bases line up with TRBD2. Germline loops: CDR1 SGHTA, CDR2 FQGTGA. This CDR3 has 19 residues. The V and J ends lost 1 base and 5 bases, in that order; junction bases with no gene match: 9. The variable domain in full, with the rest retrieved from reference TRBV7-3 and TRBJ2-2, is GAGVSQTPSNKVTEKGKYVELRCDPISGHTALYWYRQSLGQGPEFLIYFQGTGAADDSGLPNDRFFAVRPEGSVSTLKIQRTERGDSAVYLCASSLKGRGLAGGTGELFFGEGSRLTVL.